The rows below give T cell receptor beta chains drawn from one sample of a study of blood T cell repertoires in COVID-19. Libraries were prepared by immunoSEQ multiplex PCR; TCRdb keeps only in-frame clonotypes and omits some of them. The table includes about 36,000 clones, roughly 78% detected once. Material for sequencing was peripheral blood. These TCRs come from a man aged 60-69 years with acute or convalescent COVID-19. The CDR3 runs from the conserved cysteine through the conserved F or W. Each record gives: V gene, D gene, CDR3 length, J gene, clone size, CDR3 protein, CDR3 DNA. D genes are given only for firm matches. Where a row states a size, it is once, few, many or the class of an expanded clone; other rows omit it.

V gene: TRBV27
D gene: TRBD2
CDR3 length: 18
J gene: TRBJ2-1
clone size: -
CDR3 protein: CASSLSVLAGRPYNEQFF
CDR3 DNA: TGTGCCAGCAGTTTATCAGTACTAGCGGGGAGGCCCTACAATGAGCAGTTCTTC

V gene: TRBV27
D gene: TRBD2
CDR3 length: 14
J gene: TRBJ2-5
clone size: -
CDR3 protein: CASSWGGSRETQYF
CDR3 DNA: TGTGCCAGCAGTTGGGGGGGGAGTAGAGAGACCCAGTACTTC

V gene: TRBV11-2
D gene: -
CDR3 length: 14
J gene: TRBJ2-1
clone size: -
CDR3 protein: CASSPRVGGAYVLF
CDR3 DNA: TGTGCCAGCAGCCCTAGGGTAGGCGGGGCCTACGTCCTCTTC

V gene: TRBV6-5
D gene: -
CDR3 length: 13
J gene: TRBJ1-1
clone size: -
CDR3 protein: CASSTSQFTEAFF
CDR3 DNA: TGTGCCAGCAGTACCTCCCAGTTCACTGAAGCTTTCTTT

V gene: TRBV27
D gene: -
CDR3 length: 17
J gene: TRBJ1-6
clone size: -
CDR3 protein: CASSPGGASSYNSPLHF
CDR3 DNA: TGTGCCAGCAGCCCGGGGGGGGCGAGCTCCTATAATTCACCCCTCCACTTT

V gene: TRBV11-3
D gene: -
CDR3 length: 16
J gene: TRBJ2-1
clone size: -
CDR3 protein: CASSLQGQGSGNEQFF
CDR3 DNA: TGTGCCAGCAGCTTACAAGGCCAGGGGTCGGGGAATGAGCAGTTCTTC

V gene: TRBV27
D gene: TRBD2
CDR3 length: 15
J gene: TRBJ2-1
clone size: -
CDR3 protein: CASSSGGRVYDEQFF
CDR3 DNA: TGTGCCAGCAGTTCTGGAGGGAGGGTATACGATGAGCAGTTCTTC

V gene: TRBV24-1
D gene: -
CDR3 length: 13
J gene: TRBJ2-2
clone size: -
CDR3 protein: CATRGVGTGELFF
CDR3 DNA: TGTGCCACCAGAGGGGTTGGGACCGGGGAGCTGTTTTTT

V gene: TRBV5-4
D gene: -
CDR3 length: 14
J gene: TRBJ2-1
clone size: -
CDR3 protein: CASSPDLSGNEQFF
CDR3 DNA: TGTGCCAGCAGCCCGGACCTCTCAGGGAATGAGCAGTTCTTC

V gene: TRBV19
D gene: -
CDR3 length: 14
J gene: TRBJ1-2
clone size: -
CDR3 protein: CASGRGEKAYGYTF
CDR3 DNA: TGTGCCAGTGGTCGGGGGGAGAAGGCATATGGCTACACCTTC

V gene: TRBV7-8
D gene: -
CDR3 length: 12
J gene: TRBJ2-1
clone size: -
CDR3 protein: CASSSDRNEQFF
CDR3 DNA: TGTGCCAGCAGCTCGGACAGAAATGAGCAGTTCTTC

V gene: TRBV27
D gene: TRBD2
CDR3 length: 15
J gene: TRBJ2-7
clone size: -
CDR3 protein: CASSIGTSGSYEQYF
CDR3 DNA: TGTGCCAGCAGTATTGGGACTAGCGGGAGCTACGAGCAGTACTTC

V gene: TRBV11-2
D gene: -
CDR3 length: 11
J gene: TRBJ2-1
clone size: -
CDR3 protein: CASSLGDARVF
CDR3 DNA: TGTGCCAGCAGCTTAGGCGACGCCAGGGTCTTC

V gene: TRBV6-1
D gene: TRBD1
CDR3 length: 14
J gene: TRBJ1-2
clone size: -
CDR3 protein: CASSEGDRGDGYTF
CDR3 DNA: TGTGCCAGCAGTGAGGGGGACAGGGGGGATGGCTACACCTTC

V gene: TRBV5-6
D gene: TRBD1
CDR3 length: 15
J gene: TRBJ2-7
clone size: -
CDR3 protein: CASSGTGTGYGEQYF
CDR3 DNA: TGTGCCAGCAGCGGGACTGGGACAGGGTACGGCGAGCAGTACTTC

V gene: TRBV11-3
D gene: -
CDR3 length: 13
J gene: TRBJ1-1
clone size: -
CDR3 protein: CASSPRDGTEAFF
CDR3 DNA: TGTGCCAGCAGCCCCCGGGATGGCACTGAAGCTTTCTTT

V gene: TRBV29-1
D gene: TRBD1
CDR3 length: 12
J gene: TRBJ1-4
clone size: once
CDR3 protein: CSVGTGSEKLFF
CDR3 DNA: TGCAGCGTTGGGACAGGGAGTGAAAAACTGTTTTTT

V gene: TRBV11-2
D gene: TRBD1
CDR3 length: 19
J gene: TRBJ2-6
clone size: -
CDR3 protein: CASSSRQGALGSGANVLTF
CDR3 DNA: TGTGCCAGCAGCTCCCGGCAGGGGGCGCTTGGCTCTGGGGCCAACGTCCTGACTTTC

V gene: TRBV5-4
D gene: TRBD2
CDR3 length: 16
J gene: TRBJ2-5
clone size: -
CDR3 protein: CASSLGLAGDKETQYF
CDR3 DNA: TGTGCCAGCAGCTTGGGGCTAGCGGGAGACAAAGAGACCCAGTACTTC

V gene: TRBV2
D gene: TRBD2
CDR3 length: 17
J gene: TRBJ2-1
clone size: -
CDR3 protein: CASSEVGSGSSYNEQFF
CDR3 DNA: TGTGCCAGCAGTGAAGTGGGTAGCGGGAGCTCCTACAATGAGCAGTTCTTC

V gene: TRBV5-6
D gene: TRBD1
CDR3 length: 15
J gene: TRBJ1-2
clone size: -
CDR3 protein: CASSIGPGGDYGYTF
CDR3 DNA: TGTGCCAGCAGTATCGGGCCAGGGGGCGACTATGGCTACACCTTC

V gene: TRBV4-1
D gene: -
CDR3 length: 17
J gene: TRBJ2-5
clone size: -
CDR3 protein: CASSQDASGVGDKTQYF
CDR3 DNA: TGCGCCAGCAGCCAAGATGCGAGCGGAGTCGGGGATAAGACCCAGTACTTC

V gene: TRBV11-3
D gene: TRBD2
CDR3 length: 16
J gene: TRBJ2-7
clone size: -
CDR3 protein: CASTSILAGGPYEQYF
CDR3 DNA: TGTGCCAGCACCTCCATCCTAGCGGGAGGCCCCTACGAGCAGTACTTC

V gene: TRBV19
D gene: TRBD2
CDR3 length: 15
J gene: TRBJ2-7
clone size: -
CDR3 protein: CASSIGGSGIYEQYF
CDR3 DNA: TGTGCCAGTAGTATAGGGGGTAGCGGGATCTACGAGCAGTACTTC

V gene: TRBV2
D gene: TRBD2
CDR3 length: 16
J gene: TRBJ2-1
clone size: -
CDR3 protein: CASSETGLAGVNEQFF
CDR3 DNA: TGTGCCAGCAGCGAAACGGGACTAGCGGGAGTGAATGAGCAGTTCTTC

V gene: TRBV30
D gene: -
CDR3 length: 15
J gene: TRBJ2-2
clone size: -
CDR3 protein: CAWGSGGENTGELFF
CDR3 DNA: TGTGCCTGGGGATCCGGGGGAGAGAACACCGGGGAGCTGTTTTTT

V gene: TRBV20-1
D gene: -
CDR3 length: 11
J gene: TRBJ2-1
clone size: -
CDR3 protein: CSAPYDIEQFF
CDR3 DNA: TGCAGTGCTCCCTACGACATTGAGCAGTTCTTC

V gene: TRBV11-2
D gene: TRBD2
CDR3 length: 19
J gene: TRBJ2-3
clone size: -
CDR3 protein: CASSLPKRTSGSAGDTQYF
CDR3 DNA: TGTGCCAGCAGCTTACCTAAGAGGACTAGCGGGAGTGCAGGAGATACGCAGTATTTT

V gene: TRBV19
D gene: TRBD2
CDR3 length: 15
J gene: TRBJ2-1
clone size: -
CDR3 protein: CASSPGLAGVNEQFF
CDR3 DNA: TGTGCCAGTAGTCCAGGACTAGCGGGAGTTAATGAGCAGTTCTTC

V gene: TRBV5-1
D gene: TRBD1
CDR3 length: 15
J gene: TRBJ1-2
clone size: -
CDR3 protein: CASSLAGTGNYGYTF
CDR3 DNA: TGCGCCAGCAGCTTGGCCGGGACAGGGAACTATGGCTACACCTTC

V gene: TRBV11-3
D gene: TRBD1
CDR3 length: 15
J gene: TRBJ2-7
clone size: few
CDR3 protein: CASSPWTGLTYEQYF
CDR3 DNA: TGTGCCAGCAGCCCATGGACAGGGCTAACCTACGAGCAGTACTTC

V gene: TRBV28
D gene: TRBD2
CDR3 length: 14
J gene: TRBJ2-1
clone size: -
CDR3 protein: CASSLSGTNNEQFF
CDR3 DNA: TGTGCCAGCAGTCTCTCCGGGACTAACAATGAGCAGTTCTTC